This T cell receptor (beta chain) was recovered during a study of human T cells and chemical hapten exposure. The overall study: Slight differences in pooled library volume were the main source of varying TCR yields across samples.

Overall study results and limits: Relative to control repertoires, expanded TCRs gave rise to significantly more large CDR3 similarity clusters. The number of TCRs over 1 in 1000 frequency stayed unchanged after DPC. Alopecia was present in the donors, so their immune response may differ from healthy people's.

Time point defined: patch test 1, 2 weeks after DPC sensitization. Treatment reported: therapeutic diphenylcyclopropenone sensitization with weekly scalp DPC. TCRdb reanalysed the RACE reads using MiXCR and keeps one entry per CDR3 protein. The sample holds roughly 120,000 distinct CDR3 sequences; roughly 13% are singletons and the top ten take about 0.85%. This clonotype was counted only a few times. No antigen is known for it. This CDR3 has 15 residues. Germline V gives CDR1 KGHSH, CDR2 LQKENI. The V and J ends lost 6 bases and 0 bases, in that order; junction bases with no gene match: 4. The sample in question was whole blood, obtained in connection with sensitization to the hapten diphenylcyclopropenone (DPC). The J gene is TRBJ2-3, the V gene TRBV18; the match to TRBD2 covers 9 bases. The TCR comes from a man in his late teens or twenties with alopecia areata. Some clones in this sample may be carry-over from other donors' samples. The CDR3 DNA reads as TGTGCCAGCTCCCGCGGGGGGGCTAGCACAGATACGCAGTATTTT. Its protein is CASSRGGASTDTQYF.